The clone carrying this T cell receptor beta chain was recorded a few times. The target antigen is unknown. Germline values: CDR1 MNHEY, CDR2 SMNVEV (reference sequence). Trimming removed 4 bases at V and 5 bases at J, with 17 bases between. The CDR3 sequence is 15 residues long. A sample-barcoded 5' primer and a J-beta primer mix were used in a second PCR of roughly 7 to 12 cycles. TCRdb re-derived calls from the 5' RACE reads in MiXCR, one entry per CDR3 protein. The table lists almost 800,000 distinct CDR3 sequences, over 45% of them singletons. The entry originates in a study of blood T cells in healthy people across ages. Study details: The template switching approach captured approximately one barcoded beta molecule for every two T cells.

Study-wide results and caveats: The CMV status of each donor remained undetermined, and this could have confounded shifts in expanded clonotypes. A strong correlation between TCR beta diversity and naive T cell percentage was seen.

The clonotype originates from a man aged 30 to 39 in good health. The gene calls are TRBV27 and TRBJ2-5, with D tentatively TRBD2 (5 bases). Source material: blood. CDR3 coding DNA: TGTGCCAGCAGTTCCCTGACGGGGTATCGGGAGACCCAGTACTTC. Its protein product is CASSSLTGYRETQYF.